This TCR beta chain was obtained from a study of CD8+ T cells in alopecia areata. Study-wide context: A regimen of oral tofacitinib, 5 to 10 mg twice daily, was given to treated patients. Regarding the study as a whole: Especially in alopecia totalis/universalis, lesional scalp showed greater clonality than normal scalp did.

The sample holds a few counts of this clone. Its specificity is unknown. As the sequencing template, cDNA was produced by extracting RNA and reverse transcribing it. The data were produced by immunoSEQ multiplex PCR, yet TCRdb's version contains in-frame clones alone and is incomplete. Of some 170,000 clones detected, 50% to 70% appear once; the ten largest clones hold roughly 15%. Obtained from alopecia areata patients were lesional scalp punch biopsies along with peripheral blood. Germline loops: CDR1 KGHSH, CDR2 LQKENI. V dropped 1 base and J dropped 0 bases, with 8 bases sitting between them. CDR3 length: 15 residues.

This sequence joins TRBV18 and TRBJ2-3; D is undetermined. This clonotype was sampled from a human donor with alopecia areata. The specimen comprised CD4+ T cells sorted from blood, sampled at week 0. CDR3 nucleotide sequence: TGTGCCAGCTCACCACGGGTTTTCAGCACAGATACGCAGTATTTT. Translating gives CASSPRVFSTDTQYF.